This TCR beta chain derives from a study of blood T cell repertoires in COVID-19. CDR1 is SGDLS and CDR2 is YYNGEE in the germline V gene. CDR3 length: 14 amino acids. V lost 2 bases to trimming and J lost 7 bases, with 13 bases between them. The assay was immunoSEQ multiplex PCR, and TCRdb's table has in-frame clones only and misses some. The repertoire holds 300,000 or so clones, with about 88% as singletons. The clonotype was recovered from a woman in her twenties or thirties who had recovered from COVID-19. V usage is TRBV9 and J usage is TRBJ1-3; D possibly corresponds to TRBD1 (5 bases). Sequences were obtained from PBMCs or T cells enriched from blood (not recorded which). CDR3 in DNA: TGTGCCAGCAGCGTCGGGGGATTGTCGAACACCATATATTTT. This sequence encodes CASSVGGLSNTIYF.